Included here is one T cell receptor (beta chain) sequence, with context. No antigen is known for it. V was cut by 5 bases and J by 6 bases, with 14 bases left in between. CDR3 length: 14 amino acids. The V gene's germline CDR1 is LNHDA and CDR2 SQIVND (reference sequence). TCRdb keeps only in-frame clones here, not all; method: immunoSEQ multiplex PCR. The sample holds tens of thousands of clones, roughly nine tenths seen once. The sample is drawn from a study of T cell responses to AZD1222 COVID-19 vaccine. Findings and caveats of the study: In all cases, repertoires were sampled only after the peak T cell response. Rises in breadth and depth of Spike-specific TCRs came after two AZD1222 doses.

The origin of this receptor is an adult who received the AZD1222 COVID-19 vaccine. Material: peripheral blood, obtained 28 days after the second AZD1222 dose. This chain joins TRBV19 and TRBJ1-5, with D possibly matching TRBD1 (5 bases). This CDR3 reads CASSGRGSIQPQHF. In DNA form, the CDR3 reads TGTGCCAGTAGTGGAAGGGGTTCAATTCAGCCCCAGCATTTT.